Listed below are T cell receptor beta chains from one sample, sequenced in a study of T cells in localized non-small cell lung cancer. TCRdb's copy holds only in-frame clones and misses some; the assay was immunoSEQ multiplex PCR. Of approximately 70,000 clones in the sample, 81% are singletons; the top ten hold around 4.3%. Material: PBMCs, obtained before any cancer treatment. The receptors were sampled from a man aged 40 to 70 with stage II lung adenocarcinoma. Each CDR3 is given with its conserved first and last residue. A D gene is named only where the DNA matches it firmly. Clone size, where shown, is once, few, many, or a class for clones that have expanded.

CDR3 protein: CASSDRRVPYEQYF
CDR3 DNA: TGTGCCAGCAGCGACAGACGGGTACCCTACGAGCAGTACTTC
J gene: TRBJ2-7
clone size: NA
V gene: TRBV7-9
D gene: NA

CDR3 protein: CASSDSGGIIDEQYF
CDR3 DNA: TGTGCCAGCAGTGATTCAGGGGGCATTATCGACGAGCAGTACTTC
J gene: TRBJ2-7
clone size: NA
V gene: TRBV25-1
D gene: TRBD1

CDR3 protein: CASNSRQGYYEQYF
CDR3 DNA: TGTGCCAGCAACTCCAGACAGGGCTACTACGAGCAGTACTTC
J gene: TRBJ2-7
clone size: NA
V gene: TRBV5-6
D gene: TRBD1

CDR3 protein: CASSEPRTSQGYNEQFF
CDR3 DNA: TGTGCCAGCAGTGAGCCCCGGACTAGCCAAGGTTACAATGAGCAGTTCTTC
J gene: TRBJ2-1
clone size: NA
V gene: TRBV25-1
D gene: TRBD2

CDR3 protein: CASSLGPQGTKNIQYF
CDR3 DNA: TGCGCCAGCAGCTTGGGGCCCCAGGGGACCAAAAACATTCAGTACTTC
J gene: TRBJ2-4
clone size: few
V gene: TRBV5-1
D gene: NA

CDR3 protein: CASRPGVSTNEKLFF
CDR3 DNA: TGTGCCAGCAGGCCAGGGGTTTCGACTAATGAAAAACTGTTTTTT
J gene: TRBJ1-4
clone size: NA
V gene: TRBV7-8
D gene: NA

CDR3 protein: CASSLSGFTDTQYF
CDR3 DNA: TGTGCCAGCAGCCTGAGCGGCTTCACAGATACGCAGTATTTT
J gene: TRBJ2-3
clone size: NA
V gene: TRBV5-4
D gene: NA

CDR3 protein: CASSPLGSSSSYEQYF
CDR3 DNA: TGTGCCAGCAGTCCCTTGGGCAGCTCAAGCTCCTACGAGCAGTACTTC
J gene: TRBJ2-7
clone size: NA
V gene: TRBV27
D gene: NA

CDR3 protein: CASSEGFRDTKRWETQYF
CDR3 DNA: TGTGCCAGCAGTGAAGGGTTTAGGGACACCAAGAGGTGGGAGACCCAGTACTTC
J gene: TRBJ2-5
clone size: NA
V gene: TRBV6-1
D gene: NA

CDR3 protein: CATSRDKWDTQYF
CDR3 DNA: TGTGCCACCAGCAGAGATAAGTGGGATACGCAGTATTTT
J gene: TRBJ2-3
clone size: NA
V gene: TRBV15
D gene: NA

CDR3 protein: CASSFSRGMNTGELFF
CDR3 DNA: TGTGCTAGCAGCTTTTCCAGGGGCATGAACACCGGGGAGCTGTTTTTT
J gene: TRBJ2-2
clone size: NA
V gene: TRBV7-7
D gene: NA

CDR3 protein: CASSRSGTWEGEQYF
CDR3 DNA: TGTGCCAGCAGCCGGTCCGGGACTTGGGAGGGGGAGCAGTACTTC
J gene: TRBJ2-7
clone size: NA
V gene: TRBV5-4
D gene: TRBD2

CDR3 protein: CASSKIFAGTGGYEQYF
CDR3 DNA: TGTGCCAGCAGCAAAATATTCGCAGGGACAGGGGGCTACGAGCAGTACTTC
J gene: TRBJ2-7
clone size: NA
V gene: TRBV21-1
D gene: NA

CDR3 protein: CATSRVARANTEAFF
CDR3 DNA: TGTGCCACCAGCAGAGTGGCGCGGGCGAACACTGAAGCTTTCTTT
J gene: TRBJ1-1
clone size: NA
V gene: TRBV15
D gene: NA

CDR3 protein: CASGRIEARELFF
CDR3 DNA: TGTGCCAGCGGACGTATAGAGGCCCGGGAGCTGTTTTTT
J gene: TRBJ2-2
clone size: NA
V gene: TRBV11-3
D gene: NA

CDR3 protein: CASRDSRMNTEAFF
CDR3 DNA: TGTGCCAGCAGAGACAGCAGGATGAACACTGAAGCTTTCTTT
J gene: TRBJ1-1
clone size: few
V gene: TRBV2
D gene: NA

CDR3 protein: CASSLGQGAWGELFF
CDR3 DNA: TGTGCCAGCAGTCTCGGACAGGGGGCCTGGGGGGAGCTGTTTTTT
J gene: TRBJ2-2
clone size: NA
V gene: TRBV27
D gene: TRBD1